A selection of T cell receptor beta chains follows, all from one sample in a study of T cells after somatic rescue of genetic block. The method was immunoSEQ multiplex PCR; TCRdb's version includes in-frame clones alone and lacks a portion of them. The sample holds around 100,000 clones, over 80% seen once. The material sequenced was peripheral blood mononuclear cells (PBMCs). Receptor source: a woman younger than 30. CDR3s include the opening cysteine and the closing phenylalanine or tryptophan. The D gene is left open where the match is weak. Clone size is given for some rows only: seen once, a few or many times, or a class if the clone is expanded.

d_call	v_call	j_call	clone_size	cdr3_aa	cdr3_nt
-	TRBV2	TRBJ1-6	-	CASVSRDPYNSPLHF	TGTGCCAGCGTTTCCAGGGACCCCTATAATTCACCCCTCCACTTT
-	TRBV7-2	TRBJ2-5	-	CASSPQETQYF	TGTGCCAGCAGCCCACAAGAGACCCAGTACTTC
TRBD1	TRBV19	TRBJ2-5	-	CASREGAQETQYF	TGTGCCAGTAGAGAGGGGGCCCAAGAGACCCAGTACTTC
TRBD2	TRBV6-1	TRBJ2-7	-	CASSPTGGSYEQYF	TGTGCCAGCAGCCCCACGGGGGGCTCCTACGAGCAGTACTTC
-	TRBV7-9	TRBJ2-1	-	CASSPRGFSYNEQFF	TGTGCCAGCAGCCCCAGGGGTTTTTCCTACAATGAGCAGTTCTTC
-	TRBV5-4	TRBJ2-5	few	CASSLPKETQYF	TGTGCCAGCAGCTTGCCCAAGGAGACCCAGTACTTC
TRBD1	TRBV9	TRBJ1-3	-	CASSEGQSISGNTIYF	TGTGCCAGCAGCGAGGGACAGTCAATCTCTGGAAACACCATATATTTT
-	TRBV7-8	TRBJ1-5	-	CASSPTGRFNQPQHF	TGTGCCAGCAGTCCAACAGGGAGGTTCAATCAGCCCCAGCATTTT
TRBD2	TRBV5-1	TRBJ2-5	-	CASSLAVAGGSETQYF	TGCGCCAGCAGCTTGGCCGTAGCGGGGGGATCGGAGACCCAGTACTTC
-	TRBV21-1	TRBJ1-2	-	CASVEGEGRKDGYTF	TGTGCCAGCGTTGAAGGGGAGGGGCGGAAAGATGGCTACACCTTC
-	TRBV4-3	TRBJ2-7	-	CASSQGLGGAFEQYF	TGCGCCAGCAGCCAAGGACTAGGAGGGGCCTTCGAGCAGTACTTC
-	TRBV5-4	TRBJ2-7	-	CASSLSPRAYEQYF	TGTGCCAGCAGCTTGAGCCCACGGGCCTACGAGCAGTACTTC
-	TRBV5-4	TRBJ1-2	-	CASSADSNYGYTF	TGTGCCAGCAGCGCGGACAGTAACTATGGCTACACCTTC
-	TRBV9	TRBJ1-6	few	CASSVVGGDNSPLHF	TGTGCCAGCAGCGTAGTCGGAGGGGACAATTCACCCCTCCACTTT
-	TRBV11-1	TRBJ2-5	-	CASSLVGGLETQYF	TGTGCCAGCAGCTTAGTTGGGGGGCTGGAGACCCAGTACTTC
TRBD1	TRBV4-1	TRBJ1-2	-	CASSYGQGDYGYTF	TGCGCCAGCAGCTACGGACAGGGGGACTATGGCTACACCTTC
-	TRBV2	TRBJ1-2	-	CASRRVNGYTF	TGTGCCAGCCGCAGGGTAAATGGCTACACCTTC
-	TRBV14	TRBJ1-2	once	CASSQDGTREGYTF	TGTGCCAGCAGCCAAGATGGAACCCGGGAGGGCTACACCTTC
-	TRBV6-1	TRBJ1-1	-	CASTREGTEAFF	TGTGCCAGCACCAGGGAAGGCACTGAAGCTTTCTTT
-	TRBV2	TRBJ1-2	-	CASSVLRDNYGYTF	TGTGCCAGCAGTGTACTCCGGGATAACTATGGCTACACCTTC
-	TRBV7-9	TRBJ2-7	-	CASSSVGYEQYF	TGTGCCAGCAGCTCTGTGGGCTACGAGCAGTACTTC
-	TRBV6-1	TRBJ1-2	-	CASSEISKAAYGYTF	TGTGCCAGCAGTGAAATTAGCAAGGCGGCCTATGGCTACACCTTC
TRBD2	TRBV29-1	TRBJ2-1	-	CSVELAGVEQFF	TGCAGCGTTGAACTAGCGGGGGTTGAGCAGTTCTTC
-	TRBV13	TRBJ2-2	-	CASSLGPRGGQNTGELFF	TGTGCCAGCAGCTTAGGCCCAAGGGGGGGCCAGAACACCGGGGAGCTGTTTTTT
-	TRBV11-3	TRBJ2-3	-	CASSLETTFTDTQYF	TGTGCCAGCAGCTTAGAGACTACTTTCACAGATACGCAGTATTTT
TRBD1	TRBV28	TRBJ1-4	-	CASRPPGQSNEKLFF	TGTGCCAGCAGGCCCCCGGGACAGTCTAATGAAAAACTGTTTTTT
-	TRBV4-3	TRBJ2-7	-	CASSRGTGGYEQYF	TGCGCCAGCAGCCGGGGAACAGGAGGGTACGAGCAGTACTTC
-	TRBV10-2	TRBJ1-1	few	CASINLNTEAFF	TGCGCCAGCATAAACTTGAACACTGAAGCTTTCTTT
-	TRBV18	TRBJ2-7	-	CASSPLSGTSEQYF	TGTGCCAGCTCACCATTATCCGGGACGTCCGAGCAGTACTTC